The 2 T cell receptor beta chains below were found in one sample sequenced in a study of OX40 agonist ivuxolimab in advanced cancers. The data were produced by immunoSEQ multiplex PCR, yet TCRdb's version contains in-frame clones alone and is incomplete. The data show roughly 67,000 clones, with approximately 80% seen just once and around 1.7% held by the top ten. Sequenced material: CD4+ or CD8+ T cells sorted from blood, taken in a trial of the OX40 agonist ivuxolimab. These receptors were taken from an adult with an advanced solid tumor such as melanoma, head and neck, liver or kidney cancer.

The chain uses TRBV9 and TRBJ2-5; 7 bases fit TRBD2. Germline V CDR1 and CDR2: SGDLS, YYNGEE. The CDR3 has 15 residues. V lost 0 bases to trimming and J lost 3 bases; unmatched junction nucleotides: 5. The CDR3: CASSVGEGTKETQYF. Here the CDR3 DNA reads TGTGCCAGCAGCGTAGGGGAGGGTACGAAAGAGACCCAGTACTTC.

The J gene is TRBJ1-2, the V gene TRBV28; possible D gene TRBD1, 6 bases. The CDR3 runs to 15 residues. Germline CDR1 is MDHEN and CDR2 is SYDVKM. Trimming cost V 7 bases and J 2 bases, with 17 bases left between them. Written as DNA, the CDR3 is TGTGCCAGCAACCTGGGATGGGGGCCAAACTATGGCTACACCTTC. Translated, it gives CASNLGWGPNYGYTF.